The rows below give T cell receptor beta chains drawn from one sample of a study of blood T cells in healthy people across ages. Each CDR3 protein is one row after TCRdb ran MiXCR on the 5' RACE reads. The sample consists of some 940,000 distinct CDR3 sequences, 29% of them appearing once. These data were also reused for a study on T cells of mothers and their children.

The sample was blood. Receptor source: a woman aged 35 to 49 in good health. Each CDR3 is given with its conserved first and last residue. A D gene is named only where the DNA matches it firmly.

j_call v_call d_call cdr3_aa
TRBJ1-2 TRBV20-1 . CSAANQGSGYTF
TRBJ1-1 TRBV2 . CASSDAMGSTEAFF
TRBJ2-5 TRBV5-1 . CASSLARFGEQETQYF
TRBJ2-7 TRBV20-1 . CSAVSGTEISYEQYF
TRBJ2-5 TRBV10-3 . CAISETGRTQETQYF
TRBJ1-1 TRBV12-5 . CASGLVLGGAGTEAFF
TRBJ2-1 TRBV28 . CANSLGVSSYNEQFF
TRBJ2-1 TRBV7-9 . CASSLRDSYNEQFF
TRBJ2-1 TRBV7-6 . CASSLGVQANEQFF
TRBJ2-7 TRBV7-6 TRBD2 CASSSYVTSGPYEQYF
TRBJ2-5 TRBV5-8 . CASSPTGGETQYF
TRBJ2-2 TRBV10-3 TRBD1 CATGQGAGGELFF
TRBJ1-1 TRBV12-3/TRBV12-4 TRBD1 CASSFRTGAAFF
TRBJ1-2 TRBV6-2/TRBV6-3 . CASSYSIGGHGYTF
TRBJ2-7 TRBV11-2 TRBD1 CASSSLAGTAAYEQYF
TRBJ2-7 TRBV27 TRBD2 CASSFPGLAVYEQYF
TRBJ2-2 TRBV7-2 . CASSLGAGARNTGELFF
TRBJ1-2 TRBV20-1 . CSAIILDWRNGYTF
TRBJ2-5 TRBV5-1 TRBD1 CASSRGTGSYQETQYF
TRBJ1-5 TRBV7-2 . CASSSFSRDNQPQHF